This TCR beta chain was retrieved from a study of T cell repertoires in cytomegalovirus infection (dated by TCRdb to the late 2010s). Broadly, across the study: Donor HLA type was relevant to the analysis, as public TCR beta signatures indicated carriage of CMV infection together with the matching HLA type. General conclusions and limits of the study: In the ex vivo response, HLA-C-restricted CMV-specific TCR beta clonotypes were dominant, and in two of eight donors the single most frequent clonotype came from this HLA-C-restricted group. In both this cohort and an independent cohort of 300 to 450 donors, the cumulative frequency of public TCR beta family members distinguished carriers of CMV infection plus the relevant HLA type.

This clonotype was detected ten times or more. What this receptor recognizes is not known. Per-base quality was not reported, and no clone a single base away is much larger than it. TCRdb records Illumina HiSeq 1500 as the sequencer. Through fastp at Q25 and MiXCR, TCRdb rebuilt clones from the public reads, retaining in-frame beta chains. Identical CDR3 proteins give one entry, which carries the most common genes and DNA. This sample gives 500,000 or so distinct CDR3 sequences in total; 16% of them show up just once. The leading ten clones occupy around 25% of the sample. The CDR3 sequence holds 16 residues, the cysteine and phenylalanine included. Only CDR3 DNA is held: 48 bases, read in frame from base 1. CDR1 and CDR2, per the germline V gene, are MDHEN and SYDVKM. V has 5 bases trimmed and J has 1 base trimmed; junction bases matching no gene number 8.

This chain is built from TRBV28 and TRBJ2-7; TRBD1 agrees with 10 junctional bases. The source is a human donor in good health (CMV status not recorded). Some clones in this sample may be carry-over from other donors' samples. Sequenced: CD8+ T cells from PBMCs. For the CDR3, the sequence is CASSGPGQGLSYEQYF. The nucleotide sequence reads TGTGCCAGCAGTGGGCCGGGACAGGGGCTTTCCTACGAGCAGTACTTC. The CDR3, completed at both ends by the reference TRBV28 and TRBJ2-7 genes, gives the full variable domain DVKVTQSSRYLVKRTGEKVFLECVQDMDHENMFWYRQDPGLGLRLIYFSYDVKMKEKGDIPEGYSVSREKKERFSLILESASTNQTSMYLCASSGPGQGLSYEQYFGPGTRLTVT.